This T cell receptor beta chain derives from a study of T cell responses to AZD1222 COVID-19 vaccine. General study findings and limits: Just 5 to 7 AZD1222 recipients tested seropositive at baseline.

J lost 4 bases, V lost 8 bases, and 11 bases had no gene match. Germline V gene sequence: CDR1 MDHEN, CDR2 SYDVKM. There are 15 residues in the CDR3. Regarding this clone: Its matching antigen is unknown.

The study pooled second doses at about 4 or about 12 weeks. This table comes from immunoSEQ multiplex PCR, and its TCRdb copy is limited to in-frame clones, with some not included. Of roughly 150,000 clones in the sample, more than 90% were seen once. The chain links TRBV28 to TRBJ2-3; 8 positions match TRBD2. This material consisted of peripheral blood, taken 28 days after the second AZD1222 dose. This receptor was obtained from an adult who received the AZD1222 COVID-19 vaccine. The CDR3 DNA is TGTGCCAGCGTGGAGGCGGGAGGTTTTTCAGATACGCAGTATTTT. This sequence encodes CASVEAGGFSDTQYF.